One T cell receptor beta chain is described in this entry. Its antigen is undetermined. The length of the CDR3 is 15 residues. Germline CDR1 is KGHSH and CDR2 is LQKENI. Trimming removed 3 bases from V and 0 bases from J; junction bases left unmatched: 2. This specimen comes from a study of cytomegalovirus exposure and HLA in healthy donors. The PCR employed 60 Vbeta primers together with 13 Jbeta primers. Using immunoSEQ multiplex PCR, the repertoire was profiled, and TCRdb retains in-frame clones only, with some absent. The table has some 150,000 clones, about four fifths seen once. Study-wide findings and caveats: The sole available immune exposure information was CMV serostatus.

The sequenced material came from PBMCs. The source of this sequence is a woman aged 18-29 years in good health and CMV-seropositive. The genes are TRBV18 and TRBJ1-3; 7 bases align to TRBD1. The CDR3 nucleotides read TGTGCCAGCTCACCGGGGACAGACTCTGGAAACACCATATATTTT. This sequence encodes CASSPGTDSGNTIYF.